A single sample gave rise to the 15 T cell receptor beta chains below, sequenced in a study of T cell responses to AZD1222 COVID-19 vaccine. Measured with immunoSEQ multiplex PCR; TCRdb has only the in-frame clones, and not every one. This table has 120,000 or so clones, approximately 85% appearing once. Sequenced here: peripheral blood, sampled on day 0 of AZD1222 vaccination. These receptors all stem from an adult in good health.

This sequence joins TRBV28 and TRBJ2-7; D is unresolved. CDR1 is MDHEN and CDR2 is SYDVKM in the germline V gene. The V gene lost 7 bases and the J gene lost 6 bases, with 10 bases spanning the gap. The CDR3 has 11 amino acids. DNA of the CDR3: TGTGCCAGCATAGGGTTGGGCGAGCAGTACTTC. Residues: CASIGLGEQYF. Drawing the rest from reference TRBV28 and TRBJ2-7, the complete variable domain is DVKVTQSSRYLVKRTGEKVFLECVQDMDHENMFWYRQDPGLGLRLIYFSYDVKMKEKGDIPEGYSVSREKKERFSLILESASTNQTSMYLCASIGLGEQYFGPGTRLTVT.

V gene TRBV28 combines with J gene TRBJ2-4; TRBD1 might be the D (6 bases). CDR1 is MDHEN and CDR2 is SYDVKM in the germline V gene. This CDR3 is built from 15 residues. The V end was cut by 6 bases, the J end by 2 bases, with 14 bases between. CDR3: CASRKTGFSKNIQYF. Here the CDR3 DNA reads TGTGCCAGCAGGAAAACAGGGTTCTCCAAAAACATTCAGTACTTC.

The chain links TRBV24-1 to TRBJ2-2, with D maybe TRBD1 (5 bases). Germline V CDR1 and CDR2: KGHDR, SFDVKD. Trimming removed 6 bases at V and 2 bases at J, with 18 bases between. The CDR3 has 17 residues. The CDR3 protein is CATSPHRSLLNTGELFF. DNA of the CDR3: TGTGCCACCAGTCCCCACAGGTCCCTATTAAACACCGGGGAGCTGTTTTTT.

The chain combines TRBV28 with TRBJ2-5; D gene unclear. Trimming took off 5 bases at V and 6 bases at J, with 13 bases between the two ends. From germline, CDR1 is MDHEN and CDR2 SYDVKM. The CDR3 is made up of 13 amino acids. In DNA form, the CDR3 reads TGTGCCAGCAGTGTACCTGGGCGTCAGACCCAGTACTTC. The encoded protein is CASSVPGRQTQYF.

The chain employs TRBV6-5 and TRBJ2-7; D gene unclear. Germline CDR1 MNHEY, CDR2 SVGAGI. The length of the CDR3 is 13 residues. V gave up 6 bases and J gave up 2 bases, with 11 bases separating them. The CDR3: CASRFGRTYEQYF. CDR3 in DNA: TGTGCCAGCAGGTTTGGCAGAACCTACGAGCAGTACTTC.

The chain employs TRBV7-2 and TRBJ1-3; D is undetermined. The length of the CDR3 is 15 residues. V was shortened by 2 bases and J by 1 base, with 9 bases between the two germline ends. Germline lookup yields CDR1 SGHTA and CDR2 FQGNSA. CDR3 residues: CASSLNPQSGNTIYF. The CDR3 region has the DNA TGTGCCAGCAGCTTAAATCCCCAATCTGGAAACACCATATATTTT.

CDR3 protein: CASSRRDANTGELFF. The CDR3 coding sequence is TGTGCCAGCAGCCGCCGGGACGCGAACACCGGGGAGCTGTTTTTT. The chain employs TRBV3-1 (or the pseudogene TRBV3-2) and TRBJ2-2; D is perhaps TRBD1 or TRBD2 (5 bases each). Trimming stripped 4 bases from V and 0 bases from J, with 9 bases between. Germline loops: CDR1 LGHDT, CDR2 YNNKEL (reference sequence). CDR3 length equals 15 residues.

This sequence joins TRBV27 and TRBJ2-7; D gene ambiguous. V gave up 4 bases and J gave up 1 base, with 8 bases separating them. The CDR3 extends over 13 amino acids. The germline V gene encodes CDR1 MNHEY and CDR2 SMNVEV (reference sequence). The CDR3 here is CASSSLPSYEQYF. CDR3 in DNA: TGTGCCAGCAGTTCCCTACCGTCCTACGAGCAGTACTTC.

V is TRBV18 and J is TRBJ2-3, with D possibly matching TRBD2 (6 bases). This CDR3 region has 13 residues. Germline assignment: CDR1 KGHSH and CDR2 LQKENI. The ends were cut back, 3 bases at V and 14 bases at J, with 18 bases in the middle. The CDR3 region has the DNA TGTGCCAGCTCACCCCCAAGCCGGGACTCTTGGTATTTT. Its protein product is CASSPPSRDSWYF.

This rearrangement joins TRBV11-3 to TRBJ1-2; D unclear. This CDR3 comprises 12 residues. The germline CDR1 and CDR2 sequences are SGHNT and YENEEA. The germline V and J ends were trimmed by 4 bases and 2 bases, with 5 bases remaining between them. The CDR3 region is CASSSGNYGYTF. The DNA of the CDR3 is TGTGCCAGCAGCTCGGGCAACTATGGCTACACCTTC.

The chain is built from TRBV13 and TRBJ1-1; D unclear. Germline-derived CDR1 and CDR2 are PRHDT and FYEKMQ (reference sequence). V was trimmed by 1 base and J by 1 base, leaving 4 bases between them. This CDR3 contains 13 residues. The chain's CDR3 is CASSLEENTEAFF. DNA of the CDR3: TGTGCCAGCAGCTTAGAGGAGAACACTGAAGCTTTCTTT.

The V call is TRBV6-5, the J call TRBJ2-7; 9 bases match TRBD1. Per germline, CDR1 MNHEY and CDR2 SVGAGI. Trimming at V came to 2 bases and at J to 1 base, leaving 6 bases not matched to a gene. The CDR3 has 16 residues. The CDR3 protein is CASSYTGTGKSYEQYF. The CDR3 nucleotides read TGTGCCAGCAGTTACACCGGGACAGGGAAGTCCTACGAGCAGTACTTC.

The rearrangement links TRBV6-4 to TRBJ1-6, with a possible D match to TRBD1 (6 bases). Between the trimmed V and J ends, which lost 6 bases and 10 bases, there was a span of 22 bases. The germline CDR1 and CDR2 sequences are MRHNA and SNTAGT. This CDR3 is built from 16 residues. The CDR3 loop reads CASRKQPQGFNSPLHF. Here the CDR3 DNA reads TGTGCCAGCAGAAAACAACCCCAGGGGTTCAACTCACCCCTCCACTTT.

This chain links TRBV28 with TRBJ1-4; D is unclear. CDR1 is MDHEN and CDR2 is SYDVKM in the germline V gene. The V end was cut by 3 bases, the J end by 5 bases, with 10 bases between. This CDR3 region has 14 residues. CDR3 in DNA: TGTGCCAGCAGTTTCGGCAGCCTCAATGAAAAACTGTTTTTT. Protein product: CASSFGSLNEKLFF. The variable domain in full, with the rest retrieved from reference TRBV28 and TRBJ1-4, is DVKVTQSSRYLVKRTGEKVFLECVQDMDHENMFWYRQDPGLGLRLIYFSYDVKMKEKGDIPEGYSVSREKKERFSLILESASTNQTSMYLCASSFGSLNEKLFFGSGTQLSVL.

In this sample, this clone turned up once. V and J are TRBV7-9 and TRBJ2-7, with D possibly matching TRBD2 (6 bases). The CDR3 has 16 residues. Between the trimmed V and J ends, which lost 0 bases and 3 bases, there was a span of 15 bases. Germline CDR1 and CDR2: SEHNR and FQNEAQ (reference sequence). CDR3 loop: CASSLALAGTNYEQYF. The CDR3 DNA reads as TGTGCCAGCAGCTTAGCGTTGGCGGGGACGAACTACGAGCAGTACTTC.